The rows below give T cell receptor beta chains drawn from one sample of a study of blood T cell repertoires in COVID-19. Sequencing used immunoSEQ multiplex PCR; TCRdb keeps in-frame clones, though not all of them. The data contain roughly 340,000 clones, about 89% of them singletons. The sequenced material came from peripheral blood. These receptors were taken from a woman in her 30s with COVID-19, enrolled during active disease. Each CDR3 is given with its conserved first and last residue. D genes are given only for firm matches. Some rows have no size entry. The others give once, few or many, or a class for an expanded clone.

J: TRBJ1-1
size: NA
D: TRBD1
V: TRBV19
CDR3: CASSSPGGTEAFF
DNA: TGTGCCAGTAGTTCGCCAGGGGGCACTGAAGCTTTCTTT

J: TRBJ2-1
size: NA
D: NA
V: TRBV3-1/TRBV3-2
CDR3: CASSPSHSTYNEQFF
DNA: TGTGCCAGCAGCCCCTCCCACTCCACCTACAATGAGCAGTTCTTC

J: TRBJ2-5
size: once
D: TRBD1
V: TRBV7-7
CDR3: CASSPIGAGGEETQYF
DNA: TGTGCTAGCAGCCCCATCGGGGCAGGGGGTGAAGAGACCCAGTACTTC

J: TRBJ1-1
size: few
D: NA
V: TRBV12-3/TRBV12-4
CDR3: CASSPGTREAFF
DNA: TGTGCCAGCAGTCCCGGGACGCGGGAGGCTTTCTTT

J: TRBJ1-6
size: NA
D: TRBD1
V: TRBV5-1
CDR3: CASNNPGQGSNNSPLHF
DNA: TGCGCCAGCAACAACCCGGGACAGGGGTCGAATAATTCACCCCTCCACTTT

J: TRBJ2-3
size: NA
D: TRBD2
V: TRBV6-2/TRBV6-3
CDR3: CASSFSRGGGGDTQYF
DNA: TGTGCCAGCAGTTTTTCACGGGGCGGGGGAGGAGATACGCAGTATTTT

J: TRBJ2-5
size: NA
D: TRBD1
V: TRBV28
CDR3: CASSHYRDRGQETQYF
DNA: TGTGCCAGCAGTCATTACCGGGACAGGGGCCAAGAGACCCAGTACTTC

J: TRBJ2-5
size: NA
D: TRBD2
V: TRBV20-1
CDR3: CSASRAGGPGETQYF
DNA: TGCAGTGCTAGTAGGGCGGGGGGGCCCGGAGAGACCCAGTACTTC

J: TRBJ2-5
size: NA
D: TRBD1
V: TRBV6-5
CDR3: CASSSGQGARETQYF
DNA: TGTGCCAGCAGTTCGGGACAGGGGGCACGAGAGACCCAGTACTTC

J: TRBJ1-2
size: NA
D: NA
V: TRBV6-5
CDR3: CASSYSGQPYGYTF
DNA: TGTGCCAGCAGTTACTCCGGACAGCCCTATGGCTACACCTTC

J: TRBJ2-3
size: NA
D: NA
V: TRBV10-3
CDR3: CAISESRTTDTQYF
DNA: TGTGCCATCAGTGAGTCTAGGACAACAGATACGCAGTATTTT

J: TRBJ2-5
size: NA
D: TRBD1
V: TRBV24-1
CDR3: CATSSSGTGNVETQYF
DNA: TGTGCCACCTCCAGCTCCGGGACAGGGAACGTAGAGACCCAGTACTTC

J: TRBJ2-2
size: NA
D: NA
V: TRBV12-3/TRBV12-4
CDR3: CASSPTNTGELFF
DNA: TGTGCCAGCAGCCCTACGAACACCGGGGAGCTGTTTTTT

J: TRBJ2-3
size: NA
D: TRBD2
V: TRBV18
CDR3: CASSPRTSGSRTDTQYF
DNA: TGTGCCAGCTCGCCCCGGACTAGCGGGAGCCGCACAGATACGCAGTATTTT

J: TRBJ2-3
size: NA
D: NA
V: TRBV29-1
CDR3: CSEQGSTDTQYF
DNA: TGCAGCGAACAGGGAAGCACAGATACGCAGTATTTT

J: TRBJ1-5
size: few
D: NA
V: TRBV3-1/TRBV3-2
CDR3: CASSQDSQGSGQPQHF
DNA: TGTGCCAGCAGCCAAGACTCGCAGGGATCCGGTCAGCCCCAGCATTTT

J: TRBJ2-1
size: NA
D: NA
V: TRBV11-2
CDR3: CAATRRAYNEQFF
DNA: TGTGCCGCGACTAGGAGGGCCTACAATGAGCAGTTCTTC

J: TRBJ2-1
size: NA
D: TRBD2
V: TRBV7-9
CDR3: CASSFGLAGGSYNEQFF
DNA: TGTGCCAGCAGCTTCGGGCTAGCGGGGGGTTCCTACAATGAGCAGTTCTTC

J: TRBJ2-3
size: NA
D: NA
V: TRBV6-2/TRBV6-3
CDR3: CASSPTPQGTDTQYF
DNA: TGTGCCAGCAGCCCTACCCCTCAGGGCACAGATACGCAGTATTTT

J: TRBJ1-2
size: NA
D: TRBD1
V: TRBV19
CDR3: CASSWHRGRGYEGYTF
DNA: TGTGCCAGTAGTTGGCACAGGGGGCGCGGGTATGAGGGCTACACCTTC

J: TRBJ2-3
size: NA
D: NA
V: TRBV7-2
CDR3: CASSLGASGTDTQYF
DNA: TGTGCCAGCAGCTTAGGGGCTAGCGGCACAGATACGCAGTATTTT

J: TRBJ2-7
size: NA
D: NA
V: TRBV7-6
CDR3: CASSSRQDSIHEQYF
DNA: TGTGCCAGCAGCTCTAGACAGGACTCAATCCACGAGCAGTACTTC

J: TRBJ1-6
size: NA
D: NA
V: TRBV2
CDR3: CASSERDGSYSPLHF
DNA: TGTGCCAGCAGTGAGCGGGACGGCAGTTATTCACCCCTCCACTTT

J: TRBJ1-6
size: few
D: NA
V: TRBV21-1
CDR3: CASSTGLKGSPLHF
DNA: TGTGCCAGCAGCACGGGACTTAAGGGCTCACCCCTCCACTTT

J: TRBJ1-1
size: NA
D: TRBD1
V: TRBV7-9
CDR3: CASSPGDRGETEAFF
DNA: TGTGCCAGCAGCCCCGGAGACAGGGGGGAAACTGAAGCTTTCTTT

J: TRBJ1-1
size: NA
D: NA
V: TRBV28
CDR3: CASSLLTDLGAFF
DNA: TGTGCCAGCAGTTTGTTGACTGACCTTGGCGCTTTCTTT

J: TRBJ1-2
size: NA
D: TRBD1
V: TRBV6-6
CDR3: CASTLQGTGGFGYTF
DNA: TGTGCCAGCACCCTACAGGGGACAGGGGGCTTCGGCTACACCTTC

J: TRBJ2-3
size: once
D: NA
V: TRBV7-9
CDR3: CASSLVPSTDTQYF
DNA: TGTGCCAGCAGCTTAGTTCCTAGCACAGATACGCAGTATTTT

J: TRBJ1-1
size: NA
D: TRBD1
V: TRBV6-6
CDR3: CASSLGQGAGVPEAFF
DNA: TGTGCCAGCAGTCTAGGACAGGGGGCTGGGGTGCCTGAAGCTTTCTTT

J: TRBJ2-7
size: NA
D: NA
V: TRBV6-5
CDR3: CASSYLYEQYF
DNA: TGTGCCAGCAGTTACCTTTACGAGCAGTACTTC

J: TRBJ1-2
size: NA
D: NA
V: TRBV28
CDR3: CASSSRGREGYTF
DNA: TGTGCCAGCAGTTCAAGGGGCCGGGAGGGCTACACCTTC

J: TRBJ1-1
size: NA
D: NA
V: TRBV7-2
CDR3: CASSFPQGLNTEAFF
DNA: TGTGCCAGCAGCTTTCCTCAGGGGCTGAACACTGAAGCTTTCTTT

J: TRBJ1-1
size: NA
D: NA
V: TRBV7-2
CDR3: CASSLTRNTEAFF
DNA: TGTGCCAGCAGCTTGACAAGGAACACTGAAGCTTTCTTT

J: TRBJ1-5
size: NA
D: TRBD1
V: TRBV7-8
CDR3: CASSLDRVGQPQHF
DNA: TGTGCCAGCAGCTTGGACAGGGTTGGTCAGCCCCAGCATTTT

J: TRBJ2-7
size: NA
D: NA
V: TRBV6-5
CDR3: CASSYSRTTYEQYF
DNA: TGTGCCAGCAGTTACTCTAGGACAACCTACGAGCAGTACTTC

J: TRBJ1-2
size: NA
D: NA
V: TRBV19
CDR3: CASSIKRRSYGYTF
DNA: TGTGCCAGTAGTATCAAACGGAGGTCCTATGGCTACACCTTC

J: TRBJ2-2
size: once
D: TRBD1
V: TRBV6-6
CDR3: CASTRALQGAGELFF
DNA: TGTGCCAGCACCCGAGCCCTACAGGGGGCCGGGGAGCTGTTTTTT

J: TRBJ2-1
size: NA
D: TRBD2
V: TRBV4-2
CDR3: CASSQVGLAGGRDQFF
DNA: TGTGCCAGCAGCCAAGTAGGGCTAGCGGGGGGGCGGGATCAGTTCTTC

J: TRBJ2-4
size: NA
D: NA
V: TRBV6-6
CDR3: CASSFVRGRSVMAKNIQYF
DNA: TGTGCCAGCAGCTTCGTCAGGGGTCGGTCGGTTATGGCCAAAAACATTCAGTACTTC

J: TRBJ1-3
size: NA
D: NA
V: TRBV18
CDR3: CASSPILEGSGNTIYF
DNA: TGTGCCAGCTCACCAATATTAGAGGGCTCTGGAAACACCATATATTTT

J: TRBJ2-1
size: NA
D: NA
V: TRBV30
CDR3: CAQLRDNNEQFF
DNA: TGTGCTCAACTACGGGACAACAATGAGCAGTTCTTC

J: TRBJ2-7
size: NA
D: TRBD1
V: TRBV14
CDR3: CASSRSGGRISYEQYF
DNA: TGTGCCAGCAGCCGTTCAGGGGGCCGCATCTCCTACGAGCAGTACTTC

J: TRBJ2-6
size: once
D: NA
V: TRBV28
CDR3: CASSFSIEGEKAGANVLTF
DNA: TGTGCCAGCAGTTTCAGTATCGAGGGGGAAAAGGCTGGGGCCAACGTCCTGACTTTC

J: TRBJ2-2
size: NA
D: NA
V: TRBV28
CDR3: CASSEGSYTGELFF
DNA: TGTGCCAGCAGTGAGGGTTCCTACACCGGGGAGCTGTTTTTT

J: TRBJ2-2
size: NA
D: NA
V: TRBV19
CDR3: CASSDPGSPNNTGELFF
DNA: TGTGCCAGTAGTGATCCAGGGTCCCCTAACAACACCGGGGAGCTGTTTTTT

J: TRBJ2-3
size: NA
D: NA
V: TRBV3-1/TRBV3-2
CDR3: CASSHSTGSPRGTQYF
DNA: TGTGCCAGCAGCCATTCAACAGGATCCCCCAGGGGTACGCAGTATTTT

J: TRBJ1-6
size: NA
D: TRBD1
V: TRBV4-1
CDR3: CASSQAPRTDRAGSPLHF
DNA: TGCGCCAGCAGCCAAGCCCCCAGAACGGACAGGGCAGGCTCACCCCTCCACTTT

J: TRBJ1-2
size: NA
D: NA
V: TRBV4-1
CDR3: CASSQDSAGYQGYTF
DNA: TGCGCCAGCAGCCAAGATTCGGCAGGCTATCAAGGCTACACCTTC

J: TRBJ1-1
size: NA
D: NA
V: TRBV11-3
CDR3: CASSPDGTLNTEAFF
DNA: TGTGCCAGCAGCCCGGACGGGACACTGAACACTGAAGCTTTCTTT